The T cell receptor beta chain described here comes from a study of long-term antiretroviral therapy in people with HIV. Study-wide results and caveats: In samples taken after ART, diversity increased but remained below transplant donor control levels. Clonotypes expanded prior to ART showed repertoire dominance at all sampled time points. Blood sampling spanned 2004 to 2017, possibly under older ART regimens.

With respect to this clone: What it recognizes is unknown.

immunoSEQ v3.0 was run at survey level. Some clones are missing from TCRdb's copy, which holds only in-frame ones; the method was immunoSEQ multiplex PCR. The sample holds some 28,000 clones, over 90% seen once. The CDR3 consists of 13 residues. V was shortened by 1 base and J by 1 base, with 4 bases between the two germline ends. Germline V CDR1 and CDR2: SGHDN, FVKESK. Participants living with HIV all received treatment in the United States. The TCR sequence derives from a man in his forties with HIV. The sample consisted of unsorted PBMCs, taken 6.2 years after starting antiretroviral therapy. This chain uses TRBV14 with TRBJ1-1, with unresolved D. The CDR3 sequence is CASSQGQNTEAFF. CDR3 in DNA: TGTGCCAGCAGCCAAGGACAGAACACTGAAGCTTTCTTT.